These T cell receptor beta chains were read from a single sample in a study of blood T cells in healthy people across ages. TCRdb re-called the 5' RACE reads through MiXCR, storing one row per CDR3 protein. The sample has roughly 800,000 distinct CDR3 sequences; roughly 60% are singletons. Sequencing input: blood. The source of these receptors is a man younger than 40 in good health. CDR3s include the opening cysteine and the closing phenylalanine or tryptophan. D genes are given only for firm matches. Expanded clones get a size class; other rows say once, few or many, or leave the size out.

d_gene,v_gene,abundance,j_gene,CDR3aa,CDR3nt
TRBD2,TRBV10-3,-,TRBJ2-3,CAIRPGLAASTDTQYF,TGTGCCATCAGGCCGGGACTAGCGGCTAGCACAGATACGCAGTATTTT
-,TRBV7-6,-,TRBJ2-5,CATRNAGDWGEQYF,TGTGCCACCCGCAACGCGGGTGATTGGGGGGAGCAGTACTTC
-,TRBV28,-,TRBJ2-1,CASSLIGFRSEQFF,TGTGCCAGCAGTTTAATTGGGTTCCGGAGTGAGCAGTTCTTC
TRBD1,TRBV5-1,-,TRBJ1-2,CASSLQARGDYGYTF,TGCGCCAGCAGCTTGCAGGCCAGGGGGGACTATGGCTACACCTTC
TRBD2,TRBV7-8,few,TRBJ2-5,CASNLLGLFGGQETQYF,TGTGCCAGCAACCTTTTAGGATTGTTCGGGGGGCAAGAGACCCAGTACTTC
-,TRBV5-1,-,TRBJ2-3,CASSLEWAGITDTQYF,TGCGCCAGCAGCTTGGAGTGGGCGGGGATCACAGATACGCAGTATTTT
-,TRBV30,-,TRBJ2-5,CAWGEDQETQYF,TGTGCCTGGGGGGAAGACCAAGAGACCCAGTACTTC
-,TRBV7-2,-,TRBJ2-5,CASSFRTVETQYF,TGTGCCAGCAGCTTCAGGACAGTAGAGACCCAGTACTTC
-,TRBV13,few,TRBJ2-7,CASSERERYSYEQYF,TGTGCCAGCAGCGAACGGGAGAGGTACTCCTACGAGCAGTACTTC
TRBD2,TRBV2,few,TRBJ2-1,CASRRPGGVEQFF,TGTGCCAGCAGGCGACCGGGAGGAGTTGAGCAGTTCTTC
-,TRBV24-1,-,TRBJ1-2,CATSDQSGFGGYTF,TGTGCCACCAGTGATCAATCAGGTTTCGGCGGCTACACCTTC
-,TRBV10-3,-,TRBJ2-3,CAISELPSTDTQYF,TGTGCCATCAGTGAATTACCCAGCACAGATACGCAGTATTTT
-,TRBV11-2,-,TRBJ2-6,CASSFPFPGRMSGANVLTF,TGTGCCAGCAGCTTCCCATTTCCGGGACGTATGTCTGGGGCCAACGTCCTGACTTTC
-,TRBV7-9,few,TRBJ1-5,CASSRDINQPQHF,TGTGCCAGCAGCCGGGACATTAATCAGCCCCAGCATTTT
-,TRBV7-2,few,TRBJ1-1,CASSLDGFANTEAFF,TGTGCCAGCAGCTTAGATGGGTTCGCGAACACTGAAGCTTTCTTT
-,TRBV13,-,TRBJ2-1,CASSLIDGASYNEQFF,TGTGCCAGCAGCTTAATAGATGGGGCCTCCTACAATGAGCAGTTCTTC
TRBD1,TRBV20-1,-,TRBJ2-4,CSAMPGQGETEQYF,TGCAGTGCTATGCCGGGACAGGGGGAGACGGAGCAGTACTTC
-,TRBV7-2,-,TRBJ2-3,CASSLVAVGTDTQYF,TGTGCCAGCAGCTTAGTAGCGGTGGGCACAGATACGCAGTATTTT
-,TRBV11-2,few,TRBJ2-3,CASKQVRELTDTQYF,TGTGCCAGCAAACAGGTTCGAGAACTCACAGATACGCAGTATTTT
TRBD2,TRBV27,-,TRBJ2-1,CASKLLAGGGNEQFF,TGTGCCAGCAAACTTCTAGCGGGGGGTGGGAATGAGCAGTTCTTC
-,TRBV15,once,TRBJ2-5,CATSRERANEQYF,TGTGCCACCAGCAGAGAGAGGGCCAATGAGCAGTACTTC
TRBD2,TRBV20-1,once,TRBJ2-1,CSARGPTGVAGGDNEQFF,TGCAGTGCTAGAGGTCCAACGGGGGTAGCGGGAGGGGACAATGAGCAGTTCTTC
TRBD1,TRBV12-3/TRBV12-4,-,TRBJ2-5,CASSNSPGTGTETQYF,TGTGCCAGCAGTAATTCCCCCGGGACAGGGACAGAGACCCAGTACTTC
-,TRBV20-1,-,TRBJ2-7,CSAQNYGRAGHSYEQYF,TGCAGTGCACAGAATTATGGTAGGGCAGGACATTCCTACGAGCAGTACTTC
-,TRBV10-3,-,TRBJ2-3,CAISGLATSTDTQYF,TGTGCCATCAGTGGTTTGGCGACGAGTACAGATACGCAGTATTTT
-,TRBV3-1,-,TRBJ2-1,CASSQESPYNEQFF,TGTGCCAGCAGCCAAGAATCCCCCTACAATGAGCAGTTCTTC
-,TRBV7-2,-,TRBJ2-5,CASSLSSLTRTQYF,TGTGCCAGCAGCTTATCTAGCTTGACACGGACCCAGTACTTC
TRBD2,TRBV20-1,many,TRBJ2-5,CSARSSGAYQETQYF,TGCAGTGCTAGAAGTAGCGGGGCGTACCAAGAGACCCAGTACTTC
-,TRBV20-1,-,TRBJ2-1,CSAGRGRQAYNEQFF,TGCAGTGCCGGCCGGGGGAGACAAGCCTACAATGAGCAGTTCTTC
TRBD2,TRBV24-1,few,TRBJ2-6,CATSGTSGGANVLTF,TGTGCCACCAGTGGGACTAGCGGTGGGGCCAACGTCCTGACTTTC
-,TRBV28,-,TRBJ2-4,CASSLSHGPNIQYF,TGTGCCAGCAGTTTATCCCACGGACCGAACATTCAGTACTTC
TRBD2,TRBV27,-,TRBJ2-1,CAGSWGRDNEQFF,TGTGCCGGCAGTTGGGGGAGGGACAATGAGCAGTTCTTC
-,TRBV10-3,-,TRBJ2-1,CAISESERKPNEQFF,TGTGCCATCAGTGAGTCCGAGCGGAAGCCGAATGAGCAGTTCTTC
-,TRBV29-1,many,TRBJ2-7,CSVEYGYEQYF,TGCAGCGTTGAATATGGCTACGAGCAGTACTTC
-,TRBV5-1,-,TRBJ1-2,CARGYLRNGYTF,TGCGCCAGAGGTTATCTCAGGAATGGCTACACCTTC
-,TRBV4-1,many,TRBJ2-7,CASSQDQGSPADEQYF,TGCGCCAGCAGCCAAGATCAAGGCAGCCCCGCCGACGAGCAGTACTTC
TRBD1,TRBV27,-,TRBJ1-1,CASSPQGGGMTEAFF,TGTGCCAGCAGTCCCCAGGGAGGGGGCATGACTGAAGCTTTCTTT
-,TRBV20-1,-,TRBJ2-5,CSARDPNSGETQYF,TGCAGTGCTAGAGATCCCAACTCCGGGGAGACCCAGTACTTC
-,TRBV14,-,TRBJ2-1,CASSQDPASWFF,TGTGCCAGCAGCCAAGATCCAGCTTCTTGGTTCTTC
-,TRBV4-2,few,TRBJ1-1,CASSQDAVGPYTEAFF,TGTGCCAGCAGCCAAGATGCGGTGGGTCCCTACACTGAAGCTTTCTTT